Listed below are T cell receptor beta chains from one sample, sequenced in a study of vaccination effects on CD4 cells after COVID-19. No antigens are known for them. Assay: immunoSEQ multiplex PCR; the TCRdb copy retains only in-frame clones and omits some. The sample yields roughly 48,000 clones, 67% seen once. The material sequenced was CD4+ T cells from PBMCs cultured without peptide, taken before COVID-19 vaccination. Receptors were obtained from a human donor who received a COVID-19 vaccine. CDR3s include the opening cysteine and the closing phenylalanine or tryptophan. D genes are given only for firm matches.

TRBJ2-6	TRBD2	TRBV9	CASSATSGSLSGANVLTF	TGTGCCAGCAGCGCGACTAGCGGGAGTCTGTCCGGGGCCAACGTCCTGACTTTC
TRBJ2-1	-	TRBV3-1/TRBV3-2	CASSQKSYNEQFF	TGTGCCAGCAGCCAGAAAAGTTACAATGAGCAGTTCTTC
TRBJ1-6	TRBD1	TRBV6-1	CASSEEGGTGSRSPLHF	TGTGCCAGCAGTGAAGAAGGTGGGACAGGGTCACGTTCACCCCTCCACTTT
TRBJ1-2	TRBD1	TRBV7-2	CASSGQVDFYGYTF	TGTGCCAGCAGCGGACAGGTGGACTTTTATGGCTACACCTTC
TRBJ1-5	-	TRBV6-6	CASRDQLNNQPQHF	TGTGCCAGCAGGGACCAACTCAACAATCAGCCCCAGCATTTT
TRBJ2-1	TRBD2	TRBV18	CASSPPGLAGGTYNEQFF	TGTGCCAGCTCACCGCCTGGACTAGCGGGTGGGACCTACAATGAGCAGTTCTTC
TRBJ2-7	TRBD2	TRBV28	CASSFAGGPYEQYF	TGTGCCAGCAGTTTTGCGGGAGGGCCCTACGAGCAGTACTTC
TRBJ2-7	-	TRBV7-2	CASSRQTGLYEQYF	TGTGCCAGCAGCCGTCAGACAGGCCTCTACGAGCAGTACTTC
TRBJ2-3	-	TRBV23-1	CASTPHFHRVSTDTQYF	TGCGCCAGCACCCCACACTTTCACAGGGTTAGCACAGATACGCAGTATTTT
TRBJ1-5	TRBD1	TRBV7-9	CASSLGRTGGSGQPQHF	TGTGCCAGCAGCTTAGGGCGAACAGGGGGCTCGGGTCAGCCCCAGCATTTT
TRBJ2-7	-	TRBV2	CASLGQYSYEQYF	TGTGCCAGCCTCGGACAGTACTCCTACGAGCAGTACTTC
TRBJ2-7	-	TRBV21-1	CASSKVGGLYSYEQYF	TGTGCCAGCAGCAAAGTTGGGGGTCTGTACTCCTACGAGCAGTACTTC
TRBJ1-4	TRBD1	TRBV2	CASRQQGYGEKLFF	TGTGCCAGCAGGCAACAGGGGTATGGAGAAAAACTGTTTTTT
TRBJ2-7	TRBD1	TRBV19	CASRPGTETYEQYF	TGTGCCAGCCGCCCCGGGACAGAGACCTACGAGCAGTACTTC